This TCR beta chain was captured in a study of CD8 T cells in ankylosing spondylitis. The study, taken as a whole, reports: Disease-associated clonotypes exhibited CD8+ identity and were relatively infrequent in peripheral blood. Reactive arthritis synovial fluid and blood were previously reported to contain some motif variants. Blood of patients with ankylosing spondylitis appeared to be characterized by a TCR beta motif of several highly homologous variants. Disease-linked clones reportedly concentrated significantly in matched ankylosing spondylitis synovial fluid.

MiXCR was run by TCRdb on the 5' RACE reads, yielding one entry per CDR3 protein. Among a few hundred thousand distinct CDR3 sequences listed, under 20% were seen once. This clonotype has a handful of counts. The antigen remains undetermined. Germline CDR1 and CDR2: SGHTA and FQGNSA. Trimming cost V 1 base and J 4 bases; bases outside gene matches: 4. The CDR3 runs to 16 residues. This TCR came from a male donor with ankylosing spondylitis. This chain links TRBV7-2 with TRBJ2-1; TRBD1 matches at 10 bases. Sequenced sample: blood, either unsorted or a sorted T cell fraction (not recorded which). The CDR3 nucleotides read TGTGCCAGCAGCTTAGTGACAGGGGGCCGATACAATGAGCAGTTCTTC. Its translation: CASSLVTGGRYNEQFF. Supplemented by reference TRBV7-2 and TRBJ2-1, the full variable domain reads GAGVSQSPSNKVTEKGKDVELRCDPISGHTALYWYRQSLGQGLEFLIYFQGNSAPDKSGLPSDRFSAERTGGSVSTLTIQRTQQEDSAVYLCASSLVTGGRYNEQFFGPGTRLTVL.